This TCR beta chain derives from a study of T cell changes during pregnancy in multiple sclerosis. About this clone itself: The junction and the germline gene differ at one end; a read error may be behind it.

The CDR3 is 15 amino acids. The germline V gene encodes CDR1 SQVTM and CDR2 ANQGSEA. Using immunoSEQ multiplex PCR, the repertoire was profiled, and TCRdb retains in-frame clones only, with some absent. The table includes fewer than 65,000 clones, about nine tenths detected once. The V and J genes are TRBV29-1 and TRBJ2-7; 9 bases line up with TRBD2. The sample here was peripheral blood, taken in the third trimester of pregnancy. This TCR derives from a female donor in good health, enrolled as a control in a pregnancy study. The CDR3, as DNA: TGCAGCGTTCAAGAACCTAGCGGGGTGAGGTACGAGCAGTACTTC. Its protein is CSVQEPSGVRYEQYF.